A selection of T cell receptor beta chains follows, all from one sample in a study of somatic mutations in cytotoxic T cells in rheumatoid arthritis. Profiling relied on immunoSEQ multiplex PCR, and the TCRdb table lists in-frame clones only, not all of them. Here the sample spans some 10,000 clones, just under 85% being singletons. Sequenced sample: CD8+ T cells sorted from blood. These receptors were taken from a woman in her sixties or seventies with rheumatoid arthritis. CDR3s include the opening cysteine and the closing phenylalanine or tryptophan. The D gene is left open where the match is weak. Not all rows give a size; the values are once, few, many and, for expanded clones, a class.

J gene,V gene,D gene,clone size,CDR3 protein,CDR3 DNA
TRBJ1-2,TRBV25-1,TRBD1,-,CASSENRGANYGYTF,TGTGCCAGCAGTGAGAACAGGGGTGCTAACTATGGCTACACCTTC
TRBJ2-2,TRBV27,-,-,CASSPFTGAVGELFF,TGTGCCAGCAGTCCCTTTACGGGAGCGGTGGGGGAGCTGTTTTTT
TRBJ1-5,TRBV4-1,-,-,CASSRRTEGNQPQHF,TGCGCCAGCAGCCGGCGGACAGAGGGGAATCAGCCCCAGCATTTT
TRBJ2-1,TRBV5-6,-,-,CASSLGGGDNEQFF,TGTGCCAGCAGCTTGGGGGGCGGAGACAATGAGCAGTTCTTC
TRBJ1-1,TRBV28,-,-,CASSWDTPGNTEAFF,TGTGCCAGCAGTTGGGACACCCCGGGGAACACTGAAGCTTTCTTT
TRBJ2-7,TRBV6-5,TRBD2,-,CASSPSGTSTYEQYF,TGTGCCAGCAGTCCCTCCGGGACTAGCACCTACGAGCAGTACTTC
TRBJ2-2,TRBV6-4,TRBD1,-,CASSETGDTGELFF,TGTGCCAGCAGTGAAACAGGGGACACCGGGGAGCTGTTTTTT
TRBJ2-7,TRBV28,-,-,CASSLVNGNSRTYEQYF,TGTGCCAGCAGTTTAGTTAACGGGAACAGCAGGACCTACGAGCAGTACTTC
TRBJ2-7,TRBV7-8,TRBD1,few,CASSPQTGGYEQYF,TGTGCCAGCAGCCCGCAGACAGGGGGCTACGAGCAGTACTTC
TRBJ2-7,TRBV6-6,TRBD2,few,CASTLLAESGEQYF,TGTGCCAGCACCTTACTAGCGGAGTCGGGAGAGCAGTACTTC
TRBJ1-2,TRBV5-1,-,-,CASSLGAGYTF,TGCGCCAGCAGCTTGGGGGCTGGCTACACCTTC
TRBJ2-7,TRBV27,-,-,CASSSQGTYEQYF,TGTGCCAGCAGTTCACAGGGTACCTACGAGCAGTACTTC
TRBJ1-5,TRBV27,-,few,CASSLAGPWSNQPQHF,TGTGCCAGCAGTTTGGCGGGCCCGTGGAGCAATCAGCCCCAGCATTTT
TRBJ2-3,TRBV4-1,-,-,CASSQEEADTQYF,TGCGCCAGCAGCCAGGAGGAAGCGGATACGCAGTATTTT
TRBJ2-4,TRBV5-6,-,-,CASSRTGFQNIQYF,TGTGCCAGCAGCCGCACAGGGTTCCAAAACATTCAGTACTTC
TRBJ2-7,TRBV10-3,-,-,CAISGGGEQYF,TGTGCCATCAGTGGGGGCGGAGAGCAGTACTTC
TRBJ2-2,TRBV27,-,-,CASKGTPNTGELFF,TGTGCCAGCAAAGGGACACCAAACACCGGGGAGCTGTTTTTT
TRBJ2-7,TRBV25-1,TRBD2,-,CASSESASGSPYEQYF,TGTGCCAGCAGTGAATCAGCTAGCGGGAGTCCCTACGAGCAGTACTTC
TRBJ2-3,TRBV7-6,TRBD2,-,CASSSPGGTSTDTQYF,TGTGCCAGCAGCTCACCGGGGGGAACTAGCACAGATACGCAGTATTTT
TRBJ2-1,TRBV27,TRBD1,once,CASRYRGLYHHNEQFF,TGTGCCAGCAGGTACAGGGGGTTATATCACCATAATGAGCAGTTCTTC
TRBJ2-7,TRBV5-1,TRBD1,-,CASAIFRQGAPYEQYF,TGCGCCAGCGCTATTTTTAGACAGGGTGCGCCCTACGAGCAGTACTTC
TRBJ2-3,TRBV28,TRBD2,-,CASSWGRAVETDTQYF,TGTGCCAGCAGTTGGGGGAGGGCCGTAGAAACAGATACGCAGTATTTT
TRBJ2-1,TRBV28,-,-,CASSLSGLYNEQFF,TGTGCCAGCAGTTTAAGCGGCTTATACAATGAGCAGTTCTTC
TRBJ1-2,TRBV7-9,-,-,CASSQTVLGYGYTF,TGTGCCAGCAGCCAGACAGTGTTAGGCTATGGCTACACCTTC
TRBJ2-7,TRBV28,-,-,CASSPIGGSYEQYF,TGTGCCAGCAGCCCCATAGGGGGTTCCTACGAGCAGTACTTC
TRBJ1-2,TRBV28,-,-,CASTIGGLSGYGYTF,TGTGCCAGCACCATAGGGGGTCTTTCCGGCTATGGCTACACCTTC
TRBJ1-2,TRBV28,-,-,CASHDLLVGQHF,TGTGCCAGCCACGACTTATTAGTCGGACAACACTTC
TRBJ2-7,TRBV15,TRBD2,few,CATSRENSGSYEQYF,TGTGCCACCAGCAGAGAAAATAGCGGGAGTTACGAGCAGTACTTC
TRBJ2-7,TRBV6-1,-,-,CASSLASLYEQYF,TGTGCCAGCAGTCTAGCCAGCCTATACGAGCAGTACTTC